This TCR beta chain was sequenced in a study of identical twins. TCRdb used MiXCR to reprocess the 5' RACE reads, holding one entry per CDR3 protein. The sample yields 690,000 or so distinct CDR3 sequences, under 9% seen once. Germline-derived CDR1 and CDR2 are MGHDK and SYGVNS. CDR3 length: 14 amino acids. This clonotype was counted ten times or more. These data also formed part of another study, on yellow fever vaccine responses in identical twins.

The specimen was PBMCs. This chain joins TRBV25-1 and TRBJ2-3; 14 bases agree with TRBD2. The DNA end is a closer match to TRBJ2-5, so the J assignment may be wrong. This receptor was obtained from a woman aged 18-29 years in good health. CDR3 nucleotide sequence: TGTGCCAGCAGCCCAGGACTAGCGGGAGGGACCCAGTACTTC. Translating gives CASSPGLAGGTQYF.